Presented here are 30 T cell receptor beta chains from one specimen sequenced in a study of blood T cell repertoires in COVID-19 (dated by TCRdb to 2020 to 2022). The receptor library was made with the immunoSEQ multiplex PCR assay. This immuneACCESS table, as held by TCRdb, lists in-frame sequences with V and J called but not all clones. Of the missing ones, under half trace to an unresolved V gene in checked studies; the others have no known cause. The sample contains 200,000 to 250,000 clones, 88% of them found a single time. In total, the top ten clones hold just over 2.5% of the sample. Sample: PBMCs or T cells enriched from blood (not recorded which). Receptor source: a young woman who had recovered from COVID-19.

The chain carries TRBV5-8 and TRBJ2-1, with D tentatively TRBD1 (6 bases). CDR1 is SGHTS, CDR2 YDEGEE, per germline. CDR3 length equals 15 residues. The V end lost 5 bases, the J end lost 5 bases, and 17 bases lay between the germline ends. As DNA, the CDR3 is TGTGCCAGCAGGTACGGAAGGACAGATCACAATGAGCAGTTCTTC. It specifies CASRYGRTDHNEQFF.

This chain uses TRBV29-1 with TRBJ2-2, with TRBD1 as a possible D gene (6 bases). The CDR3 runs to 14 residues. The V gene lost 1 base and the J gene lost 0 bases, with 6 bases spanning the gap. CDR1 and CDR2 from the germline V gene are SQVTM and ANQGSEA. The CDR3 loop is CSVEGTANTGELFF. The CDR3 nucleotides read TGCAGCGTTGAAGGGACAGCGAACACCGGGGAGCTGTTTTTT.

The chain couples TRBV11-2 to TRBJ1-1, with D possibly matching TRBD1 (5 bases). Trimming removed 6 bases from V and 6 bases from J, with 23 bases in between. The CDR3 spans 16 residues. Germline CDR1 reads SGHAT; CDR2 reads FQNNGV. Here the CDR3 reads CASRLRSGGVGSEAFF. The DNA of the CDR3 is TGTGCCAGCAGACTACGGAGCGGAGGGGTTGGCTCTGAAGCTTTCTTT.

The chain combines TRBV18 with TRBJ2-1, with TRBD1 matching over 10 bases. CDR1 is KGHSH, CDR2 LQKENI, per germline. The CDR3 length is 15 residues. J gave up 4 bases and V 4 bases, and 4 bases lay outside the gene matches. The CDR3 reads CASSLGQGGYNEQFF. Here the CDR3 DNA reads TGTGCCAGCTCACTAGGACAGGGGGGATACAATGAGCAGTTCTTC.

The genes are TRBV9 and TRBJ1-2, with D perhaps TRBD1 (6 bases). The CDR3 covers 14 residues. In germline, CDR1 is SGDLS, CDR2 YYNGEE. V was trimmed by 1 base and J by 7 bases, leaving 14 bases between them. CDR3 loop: CASSVRTGLSGYTF. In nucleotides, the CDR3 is TGTGCCAGCAGCGTAAGAACAGGGCTCTCTGGCTACACCTTC.

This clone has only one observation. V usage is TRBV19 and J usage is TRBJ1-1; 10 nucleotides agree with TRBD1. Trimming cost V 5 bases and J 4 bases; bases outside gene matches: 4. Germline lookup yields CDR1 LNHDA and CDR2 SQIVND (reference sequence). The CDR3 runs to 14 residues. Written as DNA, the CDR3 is TGTGCCAGTAGTGACCGGGACAGGGGCACTGAAGCTTTCTTT. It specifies CASSDRDRGTEAFF.

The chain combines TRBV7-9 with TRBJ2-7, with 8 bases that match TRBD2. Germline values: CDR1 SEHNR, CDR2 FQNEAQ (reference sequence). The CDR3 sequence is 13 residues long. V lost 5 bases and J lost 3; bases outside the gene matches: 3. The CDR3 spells CASSPSGYYEQYF. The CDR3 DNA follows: TGTGCCAGCAGCCCTAGCGGGTACTACGAGCAGTACTTC.

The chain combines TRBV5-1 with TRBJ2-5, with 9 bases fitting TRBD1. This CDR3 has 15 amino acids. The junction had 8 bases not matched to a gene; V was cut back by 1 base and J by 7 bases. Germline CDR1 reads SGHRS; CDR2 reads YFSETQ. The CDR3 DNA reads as TGCGCCAGCAGCTTGCAGGACAGGGGCGCCGGGACCCAGTACTTC. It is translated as CASSLQDRGAGTQYF.

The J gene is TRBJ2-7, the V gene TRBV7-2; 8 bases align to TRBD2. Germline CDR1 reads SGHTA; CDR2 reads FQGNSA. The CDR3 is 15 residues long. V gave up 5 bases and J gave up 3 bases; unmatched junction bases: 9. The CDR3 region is CASSPGGQGIYEQYF. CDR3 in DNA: TGTGCCAGCAGCCCGGGGGGGCAGGGGATCTACGAGCAGTACTTC.

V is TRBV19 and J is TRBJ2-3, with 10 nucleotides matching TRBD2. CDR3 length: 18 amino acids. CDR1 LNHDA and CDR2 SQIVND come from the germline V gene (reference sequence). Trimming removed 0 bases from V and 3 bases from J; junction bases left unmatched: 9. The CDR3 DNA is TGTGCCAGTAGTATAGATCATCCCGGGACTAGCGCGACAGATACGCAGTATTTT. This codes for CASSIDHPGTSATDTQYF.

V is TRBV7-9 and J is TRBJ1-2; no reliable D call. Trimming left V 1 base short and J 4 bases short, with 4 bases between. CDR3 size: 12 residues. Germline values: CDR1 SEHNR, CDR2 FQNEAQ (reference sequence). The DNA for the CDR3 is TGTGCCAGCAGCTTAGATATCTATGGCTACACCTTC. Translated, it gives CASSLDIYGYTF.

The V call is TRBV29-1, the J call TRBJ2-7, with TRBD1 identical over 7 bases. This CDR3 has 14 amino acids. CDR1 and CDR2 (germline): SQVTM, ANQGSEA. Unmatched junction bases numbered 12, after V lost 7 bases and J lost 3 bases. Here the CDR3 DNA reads TGCAGCGCCATGGGACAGCCTAGGGACTACGAGCAGTACTTC. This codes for CSAMGQPRDYEQYF.

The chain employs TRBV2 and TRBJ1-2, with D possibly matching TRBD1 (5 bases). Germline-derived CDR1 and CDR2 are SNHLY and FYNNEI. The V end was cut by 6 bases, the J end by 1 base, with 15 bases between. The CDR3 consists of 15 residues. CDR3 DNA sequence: TGTGCCAGCAGACCCTCGGCAGGGTATAACTATGGCTACACCTTC. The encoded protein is CASRPSAGYNYGYTF. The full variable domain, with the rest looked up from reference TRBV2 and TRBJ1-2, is EPEVTQTPSHQVTQMGQEVILRCVPISNHLYFYWYRQILGQKVEFLVSFYNNEISEKSEIFDDQFSVERPDGSNFTLKIRSTKLEDSAMYFCASRPSAGYNYGYTFGSGTRLTVV.

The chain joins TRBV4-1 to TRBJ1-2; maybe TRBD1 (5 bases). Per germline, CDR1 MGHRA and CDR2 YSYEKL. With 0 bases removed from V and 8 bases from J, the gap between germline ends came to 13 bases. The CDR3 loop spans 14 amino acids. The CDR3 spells CASSQDRAGYGYTF. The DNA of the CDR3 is TGCGCCAGCAGCCAAGATAGGGCAGGGTACGGCTACACCTTC.

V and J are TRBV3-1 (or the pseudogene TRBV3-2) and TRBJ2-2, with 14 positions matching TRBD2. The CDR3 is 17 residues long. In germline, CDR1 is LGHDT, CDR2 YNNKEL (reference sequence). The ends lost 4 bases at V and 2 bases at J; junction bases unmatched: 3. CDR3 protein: CASSPGLAGANTGELFF. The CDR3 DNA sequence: TGTGCCAGCAGCCCGGGACTAGCGGGGGCCAACACCGGGGAGCTGTTTTTT.

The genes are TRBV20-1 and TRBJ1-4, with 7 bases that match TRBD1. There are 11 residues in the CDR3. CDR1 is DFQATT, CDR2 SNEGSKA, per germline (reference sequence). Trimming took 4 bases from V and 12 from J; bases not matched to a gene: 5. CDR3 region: CSATDREELFF. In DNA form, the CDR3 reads TGCAGTGCTACCGACAGGGAAGAACTGTTTTTT.

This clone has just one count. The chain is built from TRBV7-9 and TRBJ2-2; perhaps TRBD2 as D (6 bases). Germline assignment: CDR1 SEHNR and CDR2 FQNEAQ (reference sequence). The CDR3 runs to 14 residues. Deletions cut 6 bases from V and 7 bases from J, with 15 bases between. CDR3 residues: CASSLKGLDGELFF. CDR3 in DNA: TGTGCCAGCAGTCTCAAGGGACTCGACGGGGAGCTGTTTTTT.

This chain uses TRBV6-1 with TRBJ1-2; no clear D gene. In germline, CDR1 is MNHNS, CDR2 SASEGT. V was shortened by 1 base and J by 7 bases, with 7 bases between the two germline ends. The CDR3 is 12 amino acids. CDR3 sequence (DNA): TGTGCCAGCAGTGAAGGTCCGGGTGGCTACACCTTC. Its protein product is CASSEGPGGYTF.

CDR3 DNA: TGTGCCAGCAGCTTTTCCGGGACAGGGGTCGGAGAAGCTTTCTTT. Translated, it gives CASSFSGTGVGEAFF. The chain recombines TRBV13 with TRBJ1-1; 10 nucleotides agree with TRBD1. The germline V gene has CDR1 PRHDT and CDR2 FYEKMQ (reference sequence). With 3 bases clipped from V and 8 bases from J, the junction kept 9 bases outside the gene matches. CDR3 size: 15 residues.

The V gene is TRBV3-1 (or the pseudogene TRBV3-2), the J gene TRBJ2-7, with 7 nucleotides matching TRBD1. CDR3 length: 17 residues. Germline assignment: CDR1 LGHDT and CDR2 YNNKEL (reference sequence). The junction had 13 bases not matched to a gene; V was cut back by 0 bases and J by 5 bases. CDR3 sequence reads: CASSQEGKWGTEDEQYF. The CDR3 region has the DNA TGTGCCAGCAGCCAAGAGGGAAAGTGGGGGACAGAGGACGAGCAGTACTTC.

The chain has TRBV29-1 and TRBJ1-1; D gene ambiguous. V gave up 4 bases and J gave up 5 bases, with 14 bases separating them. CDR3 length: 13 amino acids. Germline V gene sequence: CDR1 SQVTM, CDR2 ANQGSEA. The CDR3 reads CSVVSVTGTEAFF. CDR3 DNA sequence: TGCAGCGTTGTATCCGTAACGGGTACTGAAGCTTTCTTT.

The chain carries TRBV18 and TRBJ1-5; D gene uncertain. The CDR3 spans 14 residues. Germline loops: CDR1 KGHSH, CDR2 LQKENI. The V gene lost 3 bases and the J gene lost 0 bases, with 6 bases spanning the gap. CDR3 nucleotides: TGTGCCAGCTCACCCCAGGATAGCAATCAGCCCCAGCATTTT. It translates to CASSPQDSNQPQHF.

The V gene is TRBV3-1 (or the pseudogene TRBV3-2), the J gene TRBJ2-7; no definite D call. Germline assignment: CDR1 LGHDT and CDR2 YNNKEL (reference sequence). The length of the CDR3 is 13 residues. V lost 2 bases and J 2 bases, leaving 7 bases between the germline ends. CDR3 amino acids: CASSQTSAYEQYF. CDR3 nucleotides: TGTGCCAGCAGCCAAACGTCGGCCTACGAGCAGTACTTC.

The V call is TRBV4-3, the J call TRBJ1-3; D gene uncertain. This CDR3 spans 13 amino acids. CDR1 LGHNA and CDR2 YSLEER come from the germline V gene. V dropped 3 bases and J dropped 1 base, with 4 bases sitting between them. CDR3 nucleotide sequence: TGCGCCAGCAGCCACAGGTCTGGAAACACCATATATTTT. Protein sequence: CASSHRSGNTIYF.

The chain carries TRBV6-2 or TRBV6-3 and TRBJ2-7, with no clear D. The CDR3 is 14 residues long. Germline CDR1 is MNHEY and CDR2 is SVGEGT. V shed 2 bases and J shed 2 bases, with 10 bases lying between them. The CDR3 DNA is TGTGCCAGCAGTTACACCGGTCTGCCCTACGAGCAGTACTTC. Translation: CASSYTGLPYEQYF.

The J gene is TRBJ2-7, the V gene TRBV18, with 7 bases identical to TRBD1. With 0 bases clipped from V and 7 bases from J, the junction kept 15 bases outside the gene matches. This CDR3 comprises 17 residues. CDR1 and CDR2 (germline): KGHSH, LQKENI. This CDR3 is CASSPPNTDSPRGEQYF. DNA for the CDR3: TGTGCCAGCTCACCACCTAATACGGACAGTCCCAGGGGGGAGCAGTACTTC.

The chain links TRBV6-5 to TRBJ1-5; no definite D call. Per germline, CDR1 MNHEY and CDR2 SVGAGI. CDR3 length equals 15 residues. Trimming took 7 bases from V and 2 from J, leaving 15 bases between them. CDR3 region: CASTERRAGNQPQHF. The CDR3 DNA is TGTGCCAGCACCGAAAGGAGGGCTGGCAATCAGCCCCAGCATTTT.

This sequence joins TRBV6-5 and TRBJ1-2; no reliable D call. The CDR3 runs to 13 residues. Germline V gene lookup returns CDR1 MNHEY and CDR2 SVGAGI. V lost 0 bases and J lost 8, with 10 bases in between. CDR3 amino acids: CASSYSLLRGYTF. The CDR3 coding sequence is TGTGCCAGCAGTTACTCGCTCCTCCGGGGCTACACCTTC.

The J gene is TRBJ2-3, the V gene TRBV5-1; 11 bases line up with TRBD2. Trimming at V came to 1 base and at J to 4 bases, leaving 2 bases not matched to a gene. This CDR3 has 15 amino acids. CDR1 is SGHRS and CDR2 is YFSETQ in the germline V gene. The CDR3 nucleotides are TGCGCCAGCAGCTTGACTAGCGGGGGCGCAGATACGCAGTATTTT. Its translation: CASSLTSGGADTQYF.

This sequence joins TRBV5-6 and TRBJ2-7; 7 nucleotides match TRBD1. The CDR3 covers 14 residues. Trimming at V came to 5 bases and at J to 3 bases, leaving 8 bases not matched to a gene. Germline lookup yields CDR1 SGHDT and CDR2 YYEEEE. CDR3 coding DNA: TGTGCCAGCAGGTTCTCGGGACAGCTCTACGAGCAGTACTTC. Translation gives CASRFSGQLYEQYF.